This T cell receptor (beta chain) was observed in a study of T cell repertoires in cytomegalovirus infection (dated by TCRdb to about 2019). General notes on the study: The HLA type of each donor mattered for the analysis, because public TCR beta signatures pointed to carriage of CMV infection along with the matching HLA type.

Sequencing was carried out with an Illumina HiSeq 1500. TCRdb reran the public reads through fastp at Q25 and MiXCR, keeping productive beta chains. Rows merge per CDR3 protein into single entries with the most common DNA and genes. The sample data list around 440,000 distinct CDR3 sequences, and approximately 10% of these were observed just once. Jointly, the top ten make up roughly 10% of the sample. This clonotype was observed many times. The specificity of this receptor is unknown. Per-base quality was not reported, and no clone a single base away is much larger than it. In the germline V gene, CDR1 corresponds to MNHEY and CDR2 to SVGAGI. V is clipped by 2 bases and J by 2 bases, and the sequence between their germline boundaries is 16 bases long. The CDR3 goes from the cysteine to the phenylalanine over 16 residues. The only DNA kept is the CDR3, 48 bases in frame from the first base. Study-level results and caveats: In both this cohort and an independent roughly 330-donor cohort, the cumulative frequency of public TCR beta family members distinguished carriers of CMV infection plus the relevant HLA type. In the ex vivo response, HLA-C-restricted CMV-specific TCR beta clonotypes were dominant, and in two of eight donors the single most frequent clonotype came from this HLA-C-restricted group.

Sequenced material: PBMCs. Recombination linked TRBV6-5 to TRBJ2-7; the D call is possibly TRBD1 or TRBD2, each sharing 5 bases. The receptor comes from a human donor in good health (CMV status not recorded). Some clones in this sample may be carry-over from other donors' samples. The nucleotides are TGTGCCAGCAGTTACGACCGGGGACCCAGCCCCTACGAGCAGTACTTC. This yields the protein CASSYDRGPSPYEQYF.